A selection of T cell receptor beta chains follows, all from one sample in a study of post-analysis software for immune sequencing data. TCRdb fed the PCR reads into MiXCR, producing one record per CDR3 protein. The sample records about 560,000 distinct CDR3 sequences, roughly 46% being singletons. Sequencing was done on a sample of blood. All receptors come from a girl aged 5 to 17 with multiple sclerosis. Both conserved end residues are part of each CDR3. The order of the fields is V gene, clone size, D gene, J gene, CDR3 DNA, CDR3 protein. D genes are given only for firm matches. Clone size is shown for a subset of rows, as once, few, many or a class of expanded clone.

v_gene: TRBV6-2/TRBV6-3; abundance: .; d_gene: TRBD2; j_gene: TRBJ2-7; CDR3nt: TGTGCCAGCGTCGGTAGCGGGAGAGGAAGAGGGAGCTCCTACGAGCAGTACTTC; CDR3aa: CASVGSGRGRGSSYEQYF
v_gene: TRBV20-1; abundance: .; d_gene: .; j_gene: TRBJ1-1; CDR3nt: TGCAGTGCTAGCCCCGAGGGGTCAGGGAGGAGGACTGAAGCTTTCTTT; CDR3aa: CSASPEGSGRRTEAFF
v_gene: TRBV6-1; abundance: .; d_gene: .; j_gene: TRBJ1-4; CDR3nt: TGTGCCAGCAGTAGCCCGGGAGGGGGGACCCTCCGGGAAAAACTGTTTTTT; CDR3aa: CASSSPGGGTLREKLFF
v_gene: TRBV5-1; abundance: .; d_gene: .; j_gene: TRBJ2-4; CDR3nt: TGCGCCAGCAGCTTGGTGGGGGCCTTAACCGAAGCCAAAAACATTCAGTACTTC; CDR3aa: CASSLVGALTEAKNIQYF
v_gene: TRBV6-1; abundance: .; d_gene: .; j_gene: TRBJ2-3; CDR3nt: TGTGCCAGCAGGGGGACCGGGACCAACACAGATACGCAGTATTTT; CDR3aa: CASRGTGTNTDTQYF
v_gene: TRBV10-2; abundance: .; d_gene: .; j_gene: TRBJ2-3; CDR3nt: TGCGCCAGCAGTACCGATCCAGATACGCAGTATTTT; CDR3aa: CASSTDPDTQYF
v_gene: TRBV29-1; abundance: few; d_gene: .; j_gene: TRBJ2-3; CDR3nt: TGCAGCGCTAGGATAGGTACGCAGTATTTT; CDR3aa: CSARIGTQYF
v_gene: TRBV6-2/TRBV6-3; abundance: .; d_gene: .; j_gene: TRBJ2-1; CDR3nt: TGTGCCAGCAGTTACTCGCGGACGCTTAGCTCCTACAATGAGCAGTTCTTC; CDR3aa: CASSYSRTLSSYNEQFF
v_gene: TRBV6-4; abundance: few; d_gene: TRBD1; j_gene: TRBJ1-2; CDR3nt: TGTGCCAGCAGTGGGACAGGTCTTTATGGCTACACCTTC; CDR3aa: CASSGTGLYGYTF
v_gene: TRBV7-7; abundance: few; d_gene: .; j_gene: TRBJ1-1; CDR3nt: TGTGCCAGCAGCTTAGCCAAGAACACTGAAGCTTTCTTT; CDR3aa: CASSLAKNTEAFF
v_gene: TRBV7-9; abundance: many; d_gene: .; j_gene: TRBJ2-1; CDR3nt: TGTGCCAGCAGCGGGGACGGGAATGAGCAGTTCTTC; CDR3aa: CASSGDGNEQFF
v_gene: TRBV18; abundance: .; d_gene: TRBD1; j_gene: TRBJ1-1; CDR3nt: TGTACCAGCTCAACCCGGACAGGGGCCCGGAACACTGAAGCTTTCTTT; CDR3aa: CTSSTRTGARNTEAFF
v_gene: TRBV4-1; abundance: .; d_gene: TRBD2; j_gene: TRBJ2-7; CDR3nt: TGCGCCAGCAGCCAAGGAGCGGGGGCTCTCGAGCAGTACTTC; CDR3aa: CASSQGAGALEQYF
v_gene: TRBV5-6; abundance: few; d_gene: TRBD1; j_gene: TRBJ1-1; CDR3nt: TGTGCCAGCAGCTCCGTGGACAGGCAGGGCACTGAAGCTTTCTTT; CDR3aa: CASSSVDRQGTEAFF
v_gene: TRBV29-1; abundance: .; d_gene: .; j_gene: TRBJ1-4; CDR3nt: TGCAGCGTATCTCCGGGGCATGAAAAACTGTTTTTT; CDR3aa: CSVSPGHEKLFF
v_gene: TRBV4-2; abundance: .; d_gene: TRBD2; j_gene: TRBJ2-7; CDR3nt: TGTGCCAGCAGCCAAAACCCGAGCGGGGGCACCTACGAGCAGTACTTC; CDR3aa: CASSQNPSGGTYEQYF
v_gene: TRBV7-9; abundance: once; d_gene: .; j_gene: TRBJ2-2; CDR3nt: TGTGCCAGCAGCTTTGTGGAACACCTCGAGCTGTTTTTT; CDR3aa: CASSFVEHLELFF
v_gene: TRBV7-6; abundance: few; d_gene: TRBD2; j_gene: TRBJ2-3; CDR3nt: TGTGCCAGCAGCTTAGACCCAGCGGGAGTCACAGATACGCAGTATTTT; CDR3aa: CASSLDPAGVTDTQYF
v_gene: TRBV7-2; abundance: .; d_gene: .; j_gene: TRBJ2-1; CDR3nt: TGTGCCAGCAGCCGTAGGTCGACAGACATGCGGTTCTTC; CDR3aa: CASSRRSTDMRFF
v_gene: TRBV6-5; abundance: .; d_gene: .; j_gene: TRBJ2-1; CDR3nt: TGTGCCACCTTTTTCTATAATGAGCAGTTCTTC; CDR3aa: CATFFYNEQFF
v_gene: TRBV5-1; abundance: .; d_gene: TRBD2; j_gene: TRBJ2-5; CDR3nt: TGCGCCAGCAGCTTGGTCGGGGGGGGCCAAGAGACCCAGTACTTC; CDR3aa: CASSLVGGGQETQYF
v_gene: TRBV20-1; abundance: .; d_gene: .; j_gene: TRBJ1-4; CDR3nt: TGCAGTGCTCGGAGAGGTCCTAATGAAAAACTGTTTTTT; CDR3aa: CSARRGPNEKLFF
v_gene: TRBV27; abundance: few; d_gene: TRBD1; j_gene: TRBJ2-7; CDR3nt: TGTGCCAGCAGTTCCGGGACAGTTGTCTACGAGCAGTACTTC; CDR3aa: CASSSGTVVYEQYF
v_gene: TRBV12-3/TRBV12-4; abundance: .; d_gene: .; j_gene: TRBJ2-3; CDR3nt: TGTGCCAGCAGTTTCCTTAACCCCGCGCAGTATTTT; CDR3aa: CASSFLNPAQYF
v_gene: TRBV12-3/TRBV12-4; abundance: .; d_gene: .; j_gene: TRBJ2-1; CDR3nt: TGTGCCAGCAGTTTAGGGAATAGCGGCTCCTACAATGAGCAGTTCTTC; CDR3aa: CASSLGNSGSYNEQFF
v_gene: TRBV20-1; abundance: .; d_gene: TRBD2; j_gene: TRBJ2-3; CDR3nt: TGCAGTGCTAGGGGACTAGCGGTTAGCACAGATACGCAGTATTTT; CDR3aa: CSARGLAVSTDTQYF
v_gene: TRBV12-3/TRBV12-4; abundance: few; d_gene: .; j_gene: TRBJ2-1; CDR3nt: TGTGCCAGCAGCTCAAAACGGGTAAACTTAAACAATGAGCAGTTCTTC; CDR3aa: CASSSKRVNLNNEQFF
v_gene: TRBV29-1; abundance: .; d_gene: .; j_gene: TRBJ1-1; CDR3nt: TGCAGCGTAACGAGGGGGACGAACACTGAAGCTTTCTTT; CDR3aa: CSVTRGTNTEAFF
v_gene: TRBV4-1; abundance: .; d_gene: TRBD2; j_gene: TRBJ2-7; CDR3nt: TGCGCCAGCAGCCAAGGTACTAGCGGGAGGGCCAATCCCTACGAGCAGTACTTC; CDR3aa: CASSQGTSGRANPYEQYF